The rows below give T cell receptor beta chains drawn from one sample of a study of vaccination effects on CD4 cells after COVID-19. Clones were read by immunoSEQ multiplex PCR, and TCRdb kept only the in-frame ones, dropping some. The sample lists around 37,000 clones; 73% were seen once. Their target antigens are unknown. Sequenced material: CD4+ T cells from PBMCs cultured with a peptide pool, taken before COVID-19 vaccination. The receptors come from a human donor who had a prior SARS-CoV-2 infection. Each CDR3 is given without its conserved first and last residue.

TRBV3-1/TRBV3-2 ASSQVTDTQY
TRBV5-3 ARSRWRGGGEGGTEAF
TRBV18 ASSPEVTQY
TRBV7-8 ASSLAPGRDHGYT
TRBV4-1 ASSQSPTSGTRYEQY
TRBV19 ASSIGLAGTVY
TRBV11-3 ASSDRWTTVAYEQY
TRBV4-2 ASSRVAGGLDEQY
TRBV7-8 ASSLLGGSGSYEQY
TRBV7-2 ASSARMGTGELF
TRBV5-1 ASSVTGGAGELF
TRBV11-3 ASSLTRDQETQY
TRBV4-1 ASSQTLKKDRGNYGYT
TRBV7-8 ASSSVYGDMASPLH
TRBV4-3 ASSRDLLAGGAAGELF
TRBV28 ASRAVSSYNEQF
TRBV24-1 ATRGRVNTGELF
TRBV7-8 ASSPPGPTRGEQF
TRBV5-6 ASSLAFWTGASYEQY
TRBV6-5 ASSSRKGEKLF
TRBV7-6 ASSLADTQY
TRBV6-5 ASSYNGGNNQPQH
TRBV29-1 SVVRTGSYEQY
TRBV28 ASSFDRSGNTIY
TRBV5-6 ASSRGPMGGYT
TRBV7-3 ASSTGLAGGASEQF
TRBV5-4 ASSLSGGGTYEQY
TRBV12-3/TRBV12-4 ASSRDRALPQH
TRBV5-1 ASSLAAGTGNTIY
TRBV4-1 ASSQSPGYSQY
TRBV18 ASSPLDWTDRGLTGELF
TRBV7-9 ASSTGQGAPGANVLT
TRBV5-8 ASRTSAANSYNEQF
TRBV30 AWSVGTGSEQY
TRBV7-9 ASSSTELTDSPLH
TRBV30 AWSKLGDLGNQPQH
TRBV7-7 ASSSTGTPEETQY
TRBV6-5 ASSYSSGPPLH
TRBV11-3 ASSLRGTDPGSYNEQF
TRBV6-2/TRBV6-3 ASSYSPAEPASYEQY
TRBV10-3 AISESNLGYQETQY
TRBV5-4 ASRRLGQGYEQY
TRBV5-6 ASSRGLYGYT
TRBV28 ASSLSPGLGNHEQF
TRBV11-2 ASSPVFGVRVQY
TRBV6-1 ASSEWGQGNSPLH
TRBV19 ASSMNGAGLYEQY
TRBV3-1/TRBV3-2 ASSRNGGEETQY
TRBV5-6 ASSSIRQDLIETQY
TRBV5-1 ASSPGSYGYT
TRBV5-1 ASSFTGHGNTIY
TRBV25-1 ASSERRVDGTETQY
TRBV7-9 ASSRNRGLGVNFEKLF
TRBV21-1 ASSKKGWETQY